There are a few counts of the clone carrying this TCR beta chain. Its antigen remains unknown. This entry is derived from a study of T-cell reconstitution after alpha-beta-depleted transplantation in children. Study-level results: Recipient T cells and thymic progenitors that survived gave rise to the high TCRbeta diversity observed at day 60 in some patients. Hyperexpanded clones declined; after one year, newly produced T cells mostly supplied diversity. After transplant, at about two months, alpha-beta T cells were reportedly derived from several hundred expanded graft clones.

It was with unique molecular identifiers that the TCRbeta library was prepared. MiXCR, applied by TCRdb to the PCR reads, yields one record per CDR3 protein. The table lists 75,000 to 90,000 distinct CDR3 sequences, around 14% of them singletons, with around a quarter in the top ten. V gave up 7 bases and J gave up 0 bases; unmatched junction bases: 16. The length of the CDR3 is 19 residues. The V gene's germline CDR1 is SGHAT and CDR2 FQNNGV. The receptor comes from a male patient aged 2-9 years who had a stem cell transplant for acute lymphoblastic leukemia, so the T cells may come from the graft donor. The chain uses TRBV11-2 and TRBJ2-3; 10 bases map to TRBD2. Sample: PBMCs, mostly from graft donor cells, taken 180 days after TCRalphabeta/CD19-depleted stem cell transplant. The CDR3, as DNA: TGTGCCAGCACCCCCCATTCGCTTAGCGGGAGGACGAGCACAGATACGCAGTATTTT. Encoded protein: CASTPHSLSGRTSTDTQYF.